The rows below give T cell receptor beta chains drawn from one sample of a study of blood T cells in healthy people across ages. TCRdb analysed the 5' RACE reads with MiXCR anew, one entry per CDR3 protein. This table has about 730,000 distinct CDR3 sequences, roughly 47% appearing once. The sequenced material came from blood. The receptors derive from a woman aged 60-70 years in good health. The CDR3 runs from the conserved cysteine through the conserved F or W. The D gene is left open where the match is weak. A row's size may be missing; if present it is once, few, many or a size class.

-	TRBV29-1	TRBJ1-2	-	13	TGCAGCGTTAGGGACGTTGTTTTAGAAGGCTACACCTTC	CSVRDVVLEGYTF
once	TRBV7-8	TRBJ2-1	-	12	TGTGCCAGCAGTTCGTACCGGAATGAGCAGTTCTTC	CASSSYRNEQFF
-	TRBV9	TRBJ1-1	TRBD1	17	TGTGCCAGCAGTGAGACGGACAGGGCGGGAGTGAACACTGAAGCTTTCTTT	CASSETDRAGVNTEAFF
many	TRBV29-1	TRBJ2-7	-	19	TGCAGCGGCCCTTGTAAGAGGACAGTACGGCATTGCCCCCACTACGAGCAGTACTTC	CSGPCKRTVRHCPHYEQYF
few	TRBV4-3	TRBJ1-5	-	17	TGCGCCAGCAGCCAAGGAATTGGGGCAGGGGGCAATCAGCCCCAGCATTTT	CASSQGIGAGGNQPQHF
-	TRBV20-1	TRBJ2-3	TRBD1	16	TGCAGTGCTAGAGTGTCCGGACAGGGGATAACAGATACGCAGTATTTT	CSARVSGQGITDTQYF
-	TRBV30	TRBJ2-3	TRBD2	15	TGTGCCTGGAGGCCGACTAGCGGGGGCACAGATACGCAGTATTTT	CAWRPTSGGTDTQYF
few	TRBV7-9	TRBJ1-6	-	13	TGTGCCAGCAGCTTCGGGGGGCACTCACCCCTCCACTTT	CASSFGGHSPLHF
-	TRBV18	TRBJ2-1	-	17	TGTGCCAGCTCACCGAACAGAGTTATCGGCTCCTACAATGAGCAGTTCTTC	CASSPNRVIGSYNEQFF
-	TRBV15	TRBJ2-1	-	15	TGTGCCACCCATTCGGGCCGGAACTCCTACAATGAGCAGTTCTTC	CATHSGRNSYNEQFF
-	TRBV3-1	TRBJ2-1	TRBD1	17	TGTGCCAGCAGCCTAAGATCAGCTGGACAGGGTCGGGATGAGCAGTTCTTC	CASSLRSAGQGRDEQFF
-	TRBV9	TRBJ2-3	TRBD2	15	TGTGCCAGCAGCACCCGCGGGAGGTCCACAGATACGCAGTATTTT	CASSTRGRSTDTQYF
-	TRBV20-1	TRBJ2-1	-	11	TGCAGGGCTTCCGCTGGGAGAGAGTCGTTCTTC	CRASAGRESFF
-	TRBV7-2	TRBJ1-5	-	16	TGTGCCAGCAGCTTAGATGGGACGGCTATCAATCAGCCCCAGCATTTT	CASSLDGTAINQPQHF
few	TRBV20-1	TRBJ2-5	TRBD2	16	TGCAGTGCTACCGCTAGCGGGGGGGCGTACCAAGAGACCCAGTACTTC	CSATASGGAYQETQYF
few	TRBV29-1	TRBJ1-6	-	15	TGCAGCGTTGCGGCGGATAGCTCCTATAATTCACCCCTCCACTTT	CSVAADSSYNSPLHF
few	TRBV3-1	TRBJ2-5	-	14	TGTGCCAGCAGCCAAGATTTGGGGGCCGGGACCCAGTACTTC	CASSQDLGAGTQYF
few	TRBV10-3	TRBJ2-5	TRBD2	17	TGTGCCATCAGTGTGGGACTAGCGGCGACTTCCCAAGAGACCCAGTACTTC	CAISVGLAATSQETQYF
few	TRBV6-5	TRBJ2-7	-	13	TGTGCCAGCAGATCGGGTCACTCCTACGAGCAGTACTTC	CASRSGHSYEQYF
-	TRBV10-3	TRBJ2-2	-	16	TGTGCCATCAGTGAGTCGAAGACGTCCCCGACCGGGGAGCTGTTTTTT	CAISESKTSPTGELFF
-	TRBV6-5	TRBJ2-5	TRBD2	16	TGTGCCAGCAGTTACGCTAGCGGGGGGTCTGGAGAGACCCAGTACTTC	CASSYASGGSGETQYF
many	TRBV7-2	TRBJ2-6	-	17	TGTGCCAGCAGCTGGGGACCAGGGAGATCTGGGGCCAACGTCCTGACTTTC	CASSWGPGRSGANVLTF
-	TRBV27	TRBJ2-7	TRBD1	14	TGTGCCAGCAGTTTTGACAGGGGTAACTACGAGCAGTACTTC	CASSFDRGNYEQYF
-	TRBV28	TRBJ1-2	-	13	TGTGCCAGCAGTTTTGGACAGAGCTATGGCTACACCTTC	CASSFGQSYGYTF
-	TRBV5-1	TRBJ2-1	TRBD2	15	TGCGCCAGCAGCCCCGGGGCTAGCGGTTACAATGAGCAGTTCTTC	CASSPGASGYNEQFF
-	TRBV5-1	TRBJ2-1	TRBD2	15	TGCGCCAGCAACTCCGGGACTAGCGGGTACAATGAGCAGTTCTTC	CASNSGTSGYNEQFF
-	TRBV12-5	TRBJ2-7	TRBD1	15	TGTGCTAGTGGTAGATCGGGACAGGGGGCCTACGAGCAGTACTTC	CASGRSGQGAYEQYF
-	TRBV11-1	TRBJ2-2	-	13	TGTGCCAGCAGCTTAGCAGGCACCGGGGAGCTGTTTTTT	CASSLAGTGELFF
once	TRBV7-3	TRBJ2-5	TRBD1	16	TGTGCCAGCAGCTTAGCAGGGGGTGCCTTCTACAATGAGCAGTACTTC	CASSLAGGAFYNEQYF
-	TRBV10-3	TRBJ1-2	-	15	TGTGCCATCAGTGATTCCAAGTCCCTAACTATGGACTACACCTTC	CAISDSKSLTMDYTF
-	TRBV3-1	TRBJ1-1	-	15	TGTGCCAGCAGCCAACAGCAGACCGGAAACACTGAAGCTTTCTTT	CASSQQQTGNTEAFF
-	TRBV6-2/TRBV6-3	TRBJ2-5	-	15	TGTGCCAGCAGACGACGAGGGGGGGTATGGGAGACCCAGTACTTC	CASRRRGGVWETQYF
-	TRBV12-3/TRBV12-4	TRBJ2-7	TRBD1	14	TGTGCCAGCGATCCGGGACAGGGAGTCTACGAGCAGTACTTC	CASDPGQGVYEQYF
-	TRBV12-3/TRBV12-4	TRBJ1-2	-	17	TGTGCCAGCAGTTTGAGGATTCGGGGGCGTCCTAACTACGGCTACACCTTC	CASSLRIRGRPNYGYTF
many	TRBV6-2/TRBV6-3	TRBJ2-1	-	14	TGTGCCAGCAGTCGTGACGGTTCCTACAATGAGCAGTTCTTC	CASSRDGSYNEQFF
few	TRBV12-3/TRBV12-4	TRBJ2-7	TRBD2	18	TGTGCCAGCAGTTTGAGGACGGGGACTAGCGGGAGAAGGGCCGAGCAGTACTTC	CASSLRTGTSGRRAEQYF
few	TRBV10-3	TRBJ2-1	TRBD2	16	TGTGCCATCAGTGAGTCGGCGGGAGGGCCTAGCAATGAGCAGTTCTTC	CAISESAGGPSNEQFF
-	TRBV20-1	TRBJ2-1	-	13	TGCAGTGCTCCTACTCGTCTTGTGGGTGAGCTGTTCTTC	CSAPTRLVGELFF
few	TRBV20-1	TRBJ2-7	-	14	TGCAGTGCTAGAGGCGGCGGGACCGGGAACGAGCAGTACTTC	CSARGGGTGNEQYF
few	TRBV9	TRBJ2-3	-	17	TGTGCCAGCAGCACAGGACCGAATACCTTTAGCACAGATACGCAGTATTTT	CASSTGPNTFSTDTQYF
-	TRBV30	TRBJ2-3	-	11	TGTGCCTGCGGGGGCACAGATACGCAGTATTTT	CACGGTDTQYF
-	TRBV7-2	TRBJ1-6	TRBD1	17	TGTGCCAGCAGCCCCGTCACAGGGGTCCCTGGGGATTCACCCCTCCACTTT	CASSPVTGVPGDSPLHF
-	TRBV20-1	TRBJ1-1	-	13	TGCGGTGCTAGAGGGGAGCTAAACACTGAAGCTTTCTTT	CGARGELNTEAFF
few	TRBV5-1	TRBJ2-5	TRBD2	15	TGCGCCAGCACCTCGCCGTTAGGTCTCGCGGGGGCCCAGTACTTC	CASTSPLGLAGAQYF
-	TRBV27	TRBJ2-7	-	13	TGTGCCAGCAGCACCCCTTGGGTACGCGAGCAGTACTTC	CASSTPWVREQYF
-	TRBV7-8	TRBJ1-4	-	14	TGTGCCAGCAAGGAGGGGAGGGCTAATGAAAAACTGTTTTTT	CASKEGRANEKLFF
few	TRBV18	TRBJ2-5	TRBD1	15	TGTGCCAGCTCACAAAACCGGGACAGCCAAGAGACCCAGTACTTC	CASSQNRDSQETQYF
many	TRBV5-6	TRBJ2-5	-	13	TGTGCCAGCAGCTTGGCGGGGGCAGAGACCCAGTACTTC	CASSLAGAETQYF